This T cell receptor beta chain was sequenced for a study of T-cell reconstitution after alpha-beta-depleted transplantation in children. This CDR3 is 12 amino acids long. From germline, CDR1 is ENHRY and CDR2 SYGVKD. Trimming left V 8 bases short and J 5 bases short, with 10 bases between. This clonotype was observed many times. Unique molecular identifiers were incorporated during preparation of the TCRbeta library. TCRdb reprocessed the PCR reads with MiXCR, giving one entry per CDR3 protein. The table lists roughly 670,000 distinct CDR3 sequences, around 12% of them singletons, with 0.79% in the top ten.

The gene calls are TRBV10-3 and TRBJ2-1, with D unclear. The clonotype comes from a girl under 10 years old with congenital amegakaryocytic thrombocytopenia, due to receive a stem cell transplant. The sequences come from PBMCs, collected before TCRalphabeta/CD19-depleted stem cell transplant. CDR3: CAIARANNEQFF. The CDR3 coding sequence is TGTGCCATCGCTCGGGCAAACAATGAGCAGTTCTTC.